Below, 26 T cell receptor beta chains from the same sample are listed, as sequenced in a study of cytotoxic CD8 clonotypes in ibrutinib-treated CLL. Clones were sequenced by immunoSEQ multiplex PCR, and TCRdb holds only the in-frame ones, with some missing. The profile shows about 29,000 clones, 55% to 70% of them singletons. Sequenced here: PBMCs, sampled after 24 months of ibrutinib treatment. The receptors stem from a human donor with chronic lymphocytic leukemia.

V is TRBV19 and J is TRBJ2-5; TRBD2 matches at 10 bases. CDR3 length: 19 residues. After removal of 3 bases from V and 3 bases from J, the junction contained 16 bases not matched to a gene. Per the germline V gene, CDR1 is LNHDA and CDR2 is SQIVND (reference sequence). The CDR3 region is CASSINPPFSGGPEETQYF. In DNA form, the CDR3 reads TGTGCCAGTAGTATCAACCCCCCTTTTAGCGGGGGGCCTGAAGAGACCCAGTACTTC. The full variable domain, in which reference TRBV19 and TRBJ2-5 provide the parts outside the CDR3, is DGGITQSPKYLFRKEGQNVTLSCEQNLNHDAMYWYRQDPGQGLRLIYYSQIVNDFQKGDIAEGYSVSREKKESFPLTVTSAQKNPTAFYLCASSINPPFSGGPEETQYFGPGTRLLVL.

The V gene is TRBV7-3, the J gene TRBJ2-1; 11 bases are shared with TRBD2. Trimming cost V 5 bases and J 5 bases; bases outside gene matches: 8. The CDR3 is 16 residues long. Per the germline V gene, CDR1 is SGHTA and CDR2 is FQGTGA. The CDR3, as DNA: TGTGCCAGCAGCGCGGACGGGACTAGCGGAAACAATGAGCAGTTCTTC. Translation: CASSADGTSGNNEQFF. The variable domain in full, with the rest retrieved from reference TRBV7-3 and TRBJ2-1, is GAGVSQTPSNKVTEKGKYVELRCDPISGHTALYWYRQSLGQGPEFLIYFQGTGAADDSGLPNDRFFAVRPEGSVSTLKIQRTERGDSAVYLCASSADGTSGNNEQFFGPGTRLTVL.

The CDR3 protein is CASSRADGEKLFF. CDR3 sequence (DNA): TGTGCCAGCAGCCGTGCCGACGGGGAAAAACTGTTTTTT. The V gene is TRBV7-9, the J gene TRBJ1-4; D not certain. The germline gives CDR1 SEHNR, CDR2 FQNEAQ (reference sequence). CDR3 length: 13 amino acids. V was clipped by 5 bases and J by 8 bases, with 12 bases between them.

The chain is built from TRBV2 and TRBJ2-6; 7 nucleotides line up with TRBD1. This CDR3 has 16 amino acids. V gave up 4 bases and J gave up 0 bases; unmatched junction bases: 3. Germline CDR1 and CDR2: SNHLY and FYNNEI. CDR3: CASSANRGSGANVLTF. In DNA form, the CDR3 reads TGTGCCAGCAGTGCGAACAGGGGCTCTGGGGCCAACGTCCTGACTTTC.

V gene TRBV20-1 combines with J gene TRBJ1-4; no definite D call. Trimming shortened V by 0 bases and J by 8 bases, and 4 bases separated the two germline ends. From germline, CDR1 is DFQATT and CDR2 SNEGSKA (reference sequence). The CDR3 extends over 11 amino acids. The CDR3 sequence is CSARDYEKLFF. DNA for the CDR3: TGCAGTGCTAGAGATTACGAAAAACTGTTTTTT.

CDR3 bases: TGTGCCAGCAGCCCCGCCTATGCATACACTGAAGCTTTCTTT. It codes for CASSPAYAYTEAFF. The gene calls are TRBV11-2 and TRBJ1-1, with D hard to call. The V gene's germline CDR1 is SGHAT and CDR2 FQNNGV. V was trimmed by 5 bases and J by 3 bases, leaving 13 bases between them. This CDR3 spans 14 amino acids.

The chain couples TRBV27 to TRBJ1-2, with unresolved D. Trimming took 8 bases from V and 8 from J, leaving 15 bases between them. Germline-derived CDR1 and CDR2 are MNHEY and SMNVEV (reference sequence). The CDR3 consists of 12 residues. The CDR3: CASRRAPGGYTF. DNA of the CDR3: TGTGCCAGCCGCCGGGCCCCGGGGGGCTACACCTTC.

This chain uses TRBV5-6 with TRBJ2-2, with D perhaps matching TRBD2 (6 bases). The CDR3 extends over 16 amino acids. Germline V gene lookup returns CDR1 SGHDT and CDR2 YYEEEE. V gave up 4 bases and J gave up 5 bases, with 18 bases separating them. This CDR3 is CASSPIPIRGTGELFF. Here the CDR3 DNA reads TGTGCCAGCAGCCCAATCCCAATCCGGGGGACCGGGGAGCTGTTTTTT.

The J gene is TRBJ1-4, the V gene TRBV4-3; no reliable D call. Trimming shortened V by 3 bases and J by 7 bases, and 18 bases separated the two germline ends. Germline assignment: CDR1 LGHNA and CDR2 YSLEER. The CDR3 has 16 amino acids. The CDR3 DNA reads TGCGCCAGCAGCCAGAGAGGCCCAGCAACAAGTGAAAAACTGTTTTTT. Translation: CASSQRGPATSEKLFF.

The chain recombines TRBV28 with TRBJ2-7; D could derive from TRBD1 or TRBD2 (5 bases each). The CDR3 has 14 residues. The germline V gene has CDR1 MDHEN and CDR2 SYDVKM. The V end lost 3 bases, the J end lost 4 bases, and 13 bases lay between the germline ends. This CDR3 is CASSFPGTGYEQYF. In DNA form, the CDR3 reads TGTGCCAGCAGTTTTCCCGGGACGGGGTACGAGCAGTACTTC.

The rearrangement uses TRBV5-1 and TRBJ2-7; tentative D call: TRBD2 (5 bases). The germline CDR1 and CDR2 sequences are SGHRS and YFSETQ. This CDR3 has 14 residues. V was shortened by 7 bases and J by 6 bases, with 20 bases between the two germline ends. The DNA of the CDR3 is TGCGCCAGCTCAGCAGACGGAGGTGCTTTCGAGCAGTACTTC. Translated: CASSADGGAFEQYF.

The genes are TRBV18 and TRBJ1-2, with TRBD1 as a possible D gene (5 bases). Germline V gene sequence: CDR1 KGHSH, CDR2 LQKENI. The V end lost 4 bases, the J end lost 2 bases, and 17 bases lay between the germline ends. The CDR3 is 16 residues long. The CDR3 DNA is TGTGCCAGCTCACTAACTGGGACCCGGGCCAACTATGGCTACACCTTC. Translation gives CASSLTGTRANYGYTF.

The rearrangement joins TRBV5-1 to TRBJ1-5; D might be TRBD1 (6 bases). Trimming took off 2 bases at V and 5 bases at J, with 11 bases between the two ends. Germline-derived CDR1 and CDR2 are SGHRS and YFSETQ. This CDR3 region has 14 residues. The CDR3: CASSLGQIYQPQHF. The CDR3 DNA reads as TGCGCCAGCAGCTTAGGACAGATATATCAGCCCCAGCATTTT.

The V gene is TRBV2, the J gene TRBJ1-2, with TRBD1 as a possible D gene (6 bases). Germline CDR1 is SNHLY and CDR2 is FYNNEI. CDR3 length: 16 residues. Trimming removed 5 bases from V and 2 bases from J, with 18 bases in between. CDR3 protein: CASSPLEGGRNYGYTF. The CDR3 nucleotides are TGTGCCAGCAGTCCCCTGGAAGGGGGAAGGAACTATGGCTACACCTTC. Filled out from reference TRBV2 and TRBJ1-2, the complete variable domain reads EPEVTQTPSHQVTQMGQEVILRCVPISNHLYFYWYRQILGQKVEFLVSFYNNEISEKSEIFDDQFSVERPDGSNFTLKIRSTKLEDSAMYFCASSPLEGGRNYGYTFGSGTRLTVV.

V and J are TRBV7-9 and TRBJ2-5; no clear D gene. This CDR3 has 12 amino acids. From germline, CDR1 is SEHNR and CDR2 FQNEAQ (reference sequence). The ends were cut back, 5 bases at V and 3 bases at J, with 7 bases in the middle. CDR3 nucleotides: TGTGCCAGCAGCCCACCCGAAGAGACCCAGTACTTC. Amino acid sequence: CASSPPEETQYF.

The chain couples TRBV27 to TRBJ2-1; D is uncertain. Per the germline V gene, CDR1 is MNHEY and CDR2 is SMNVEV (reference sequence). Trimming took 6 bases from V and 8 from J, leaving 14 bases between them. The CDR3 has 13 residues. The CDR3 nucleotides are TGTGCCAGCAGAACCTACACAGAGGATGAGCAGTTCTTC. This encodes CASRTYTEDEQFF.

This clone has a handful of counts. The CDR3 loop reads CAWSFFDLRSGNTIYF. The CDR3 DNA reads as TGTGCCTGGAGTTTCTTCGACTTACGCTCTGGAAACACCATATATTTT. V gene TRBV30 combines with J gene TRBJ1-3; D is ambiguous. V lost 2 bases and J 0 bases, leaving 14 bases between the germline ends. The germline V gene encodes CDR1 GTSNPN and CDR2 SVGIG (reference sequence). The CDR3 has 16 residues.

V usage is TRBV6-9 and J usage is TRBJ1-2, with D uncertain. This CDR3 has 16 amino acids. V dropped 3 bases and J dropped 5 bases, with 19 bases sitting between them. CDR1 MNHGY and CDR2 SVAAGI come from the germline V gene. CDR3 sequence: CASSYSTGIGSYGYTF. The CDR3 bases are TGTGCCAGCAGTTACTCCACCGGGATAGGCAGTTATGGCTACACCTTC.

This chain uses TRBV19 with TRBJ1-2, with no clear D. This CDR3 has 14 residues. Germline V CDR1 and CDR2: LNHDA, SQIVND (reference sequence). V dropped 6 bases and J dropped 4 bases, with 15 bases sitting between them. CDR3 in DNA: TGTGCCAGTAGAAGTCAGCCAGGTCCCTATGGCTACACCTTC. Amino acid sequence: CASRSQPGPYGYTF.

This clone has a handful of counts. This sequence joins TRBV9 and TRBJ1-2; maybe TRBD1 (5 bases). The V and J ends lost 5 bases and 2 bases respectively, with 10 bases between them. Germline values: CDR1 SGDLS, CDR2 YYNGEE. There are 13 residues in the CDR3. The chain's CDR3 is CASRQVTNYGYTF. The CDR3, as DNA: TGTGCCAGCAGACAGGTGACAAACTATGGCTACACCTTC.

This clone was observed a few times. The chain employs TRBV19 and TRBJ1-5; D not resolved. This CDR3 spans 15 amino acids. The V end lost 3 bases, the J end lost 6 bases, and 15 bases lay between the germline ends. Looked up from germline, CDR1 is LNHDA and CDR2 is SQIVND (reference sequence). The chain's CDR3 is CASSITPPDFQPQHF. Written as DNA, the CDR3 is TGTGCCAGTAGTATTACCCCCCCCGACTTTCAGCCCCAGCATTTT. Based on the CDR3 plus reference TRBV19 and TRBJ1-5, the full variable domain is DGGITQSPKYLFRKEGQNVTLSCEQNLNHDAMYWYRQDPGQGLRLIYYSQIVNDFQKGDIAEGYSVSREKKESFPLTVTSAQKNPTAFYLCASSITPPDFQPQHFGDGTRLSIL.

The chain uses TRBV29-1 and TRBJ1-1; D is unclear. Per the germline V gene, CDR1 is SQVTM and CDR2 is ANQGSEA. Trimming took 7 bases from V and 6 from J, leaving 12 bases between them. The CDR3 sequence is 11 residues long. CDR3 nucleotides: TGCAGCGGAGGGAGTCGGGCTGAAGCTTTCTTT. Translating it yields CSGGSRAEAFF.

The chain joins TRBV6-1 to TRBJ1-2, with 9 bases lining up with TRBD1. The CDR3 consists of 14 residues. V shed 8 bases, J shed 8 bases, and the junction held 12 bases outside the gene matches. Germline V gene sequence: CDR1 MNHNS, CDR2 SASEGT. The CDR3 DNA is TGTGCCAGCGGTGGGACAGGGAAGTTTAGGGGCTACACCTTC. Its protein is CASGGTGKFRGYTF.

This clone appeared a single time. The J gene is TRBJ1-3, the V gene TRBV6-5, with D tentatively TRBD1 (5 bases). CDR1 and CDR2 from the germline V gene are MNHEY and SVGAGI. The CDR3 sequence is 15 residues long. Trimming removed 2 bases at V and 2 bases at J, with 10 bases between. The CDR3 nucleotides read TGTGCCAGCAGTTACGGGGGTTTTACTGGAAACACCATATATTTT. Residues: CASSYGGFTGNTIYF.

This sequence joins TRBV28 and TRBJ2-1; the match to TRBD2 covers 12 bases. CDR1 MDHEN and CDR2 SYDVKM come from the germline V gene. V shed 5 bases, J shed 6 bases, and the junction held 5 bases outside the gene matches. This CDR3 comprises 15 residues. CDR3 amino acids: CASSRASGGANEQFF. CDR3 sequence (DNA): TGTGCCAGCAGTCGCGCTAGCGGGGGGGCCAATGAGCAGTTCTTC.

The V gene is TRBV11-2, the J gene TRBJ2-2; a possible D gene is TRBD1 (6 bases). The V end was cut by 5 bases, the J end by 2 bases, with 12 bases between. Germline CDR1 reads SGHAT; CDR2 reads FQNNGV. This CDR3 contains 15 residues. CDR3 region: CASSTRTVNTGELFF. The CDR3, as DNA: TGTGCCAGCAGCACCCGGACAGTCAACACCGGGGAGCTGTTTTTT.